The rows below give T cell receptor beta chains drawn from one sample of a study of blood T cell repertoires in COVID-19. Sequenced by immunoSEQ multiplex PCR; TCRdb stores in-frame clones only, minus some. This table has 150,000 to 200,000 clones, approximately 84% appearing once. Input material: PBMCs or T cells enriched from blood (not recorded which). The receptors stem from a human donor with acute COVID-19. The donor label of this sample is uncertain. Both conserved end residues are part of each CDR3. Fields, in order: CDR3 DNA, CDR3 protein, D gene, clone size, J gene, V gene. A D gene is named only where the DNA matches it firmly. A row's size may be missing; if present it is once, few, many or a size class.

CDR3 DNA: TGTGCCAGCTCACCACTACAGGGGGAAACTGGTGAGCAGTTCTTC; CDR3 protein: CASSPLQGETGEQFF; D gene: TRBD1; clone size: NA; J gene: TRBJ2-1; V gene: TRBV18
CDR3 DNA: TGTGCCAGCAGCCGTGGAGGGATAAAGAACAATCAGCCCCAGCATTTT; CDR3 protein: CASSRGGIKNNQPQHF; D gene: NA; clone size: NA; J gene: TRBJ1-5; V gene: TRBV2
CDR3 DNA: TGTGCCAGCAGCGTAGGAGAAGGGCGGCTAGCGGATCAAGAGACCCAGTACTTC; CDR3 protein: CASSVGEGRLADQETQYF; D gene: TRBD2; clone size: NA; J gene: TRBJ2-5; V gene: TRBV7-9
CDR3 DNA: TGCGCCAGCAGCCAAGATCGGGGGGTCCCTGGCTACACCTTC; CDR3 protein: CASSQDRGVPGYTF; D gene: NA; clone size: NA; J gene: TRBJ1-2; V gene: TRBV4-3
CDR3 DNA: TGTGCCAGCAGCCTCGGGGGGAGCTCCTACGAGCAGTACTTC; CDR3 protein: CASSLGGSSYEQYF; D gene: TRBD2; clone size: NA; J gene: TRBJ2-7; V gene: TRBV4-2
CDR3 DNA: TGTGCCAGCAGCGTAGAACTAGCGGGGGCGACACAAGAGACCCAGTACTTC; CDR3 protein: CASSVELAGATQETQYF; D gene: TRBD2; clone size: NA; J gene: TRBJ2-5; V gene: TRBV9
CDR3 DNA: TGTGCCAGCAGTAGGGGGGGGACTGAAGCTTTCTTT; CDR3 protein: CASSRGGTEAFF; D gene: NA; clone size: NA; J gene: TRBJ1-1; V gene: TRBV12-3/TRBV12-4
CDR3 DNA: TGTGCCTCCTCGACAGGGAACACCGGGGAGCTGTTTTTT; CDR3 protein: CASSTGNTGELFF; D gene: NA; clone size: NA; J gene: TRBJ2-2; V gene: TRBV12-3/TRBV12-4
CDR3 DNA: TGTGCCTGGAGTCCGACGGGAGGTCAGCCCCAGCATTTT; CDR3 protein: CAWSPTGGQPQHF; D gene: NA; clone size: NA; J gene: TRBJ1-5; V gene: TRBV30
CDR3 DNA: TGTGCCAGCAGCTCGTACAGGGGGAATGAGCAGTTCTTC; CDR3 protein: CASSSYRGNEQFF; D gene: TRBD1; clone size: NA; J gene: TRBJ2-1; V gene: TRBV7-3
CDR3 DNA: TGTGCCAGCAGTTTGGAAAAACCGGGACAGCGCTCCTACGAGCAGTACTTC; CDR3 protein: CASSLEKPGQRSYEQYF; D gene: TRBD1; clone size: NA; J gene: TRBJ2-7; V gene: TRBV28
CDR3 DNA: TGTGCCAGCAGCTCTCCCTCGGGGACAGGCTACGAGCAGTACTTC; CDR3 protein: CASSSPSGTGYEQYF; D gene: TRBD1; clone size: few; J gene: TRBJ2-7; V gene: TRBV5-8
CDR3 DNA: TGTGCCAGCAGTGAATACGGAAAGGGGATCACTGAAGCTTTCTTT; CDR3 protein: CASSEYGKGITEAFF; D gene: NA; clone size: NA; J gene: TRBJ1-1; V gene: TRBV25-1
CDR3 DNA: TGTGCCATCAGTGAAGTTTCAACGGGCAATCAGCCCCAGCATTTT; CDR3 protein: CAISEVSTGNQPQHF; D gene: NA; clone size: NA; J gene: TRBJ1-5; V gene: TRBV10-3
CDR3 DNA: TGTGCCAGCAGCTTCCCAGGGCAGTCTTATGGCTACACCTTC; CDR3 protein: CASSFPGQSYGYTF; D gene: NA; clone size: NA; J gene: TRBJ1-2; V gene: TRBV11-2
CDR3 DNA: TGTGCCAGCAGCCAAGTGGAGCGGGGGTGGGTAGAGACCCAGTACTTC; CDR3 protein: CASSQVERGWVETQYF; D gene: TRBD2; clone size: once; J gene: TRBJ2-5; V gene: TRBV3-1/TRBV3-2
CDR3 DNA: TGCAGCGTTGAAGCGCCAGGGAGGGGGAACACTGAAGCTTTCTTT; CDR3 protein: CSVEAPGRGNTEAFF; D gene: NA; clone size: NA; J gene: TRBJ1-1; V gene: TRBV29-1
CDR3 DNA: TGTGCCAGTAGTACCCTAGGGGGGGAGGGTGATCAGCCCCAGCATTTT; CDR3 protein: CASSTLGGEGDQPQHF; D gene: NA; clone size: NA; J gene: TRBJ1-5; V gene: TRBV19
CDR3 DNA: TGTGCCTGGAGTGTACGGGAAAGGGGCTACACCTTC; CDR3 protein: CAWSVRERGYTF; D gene: NA; clone size: NA; J gene: TRBJ1-2; V gene: TRBV30
CDR3 DNA: TGTGCCACCACGAGGAGGGGGGCTAGCGGGGCCGCCGACTACGAGCAGTACTTC; CDR3 protein: CATTRRGASGAADYEQYF; D gene: TRBD2; clone size: NA; J gene: TRBJ2-7; V gene: TRBV19
CDR3 DNA: TGCGCCAGCAGCTTCTCTGCGGGACAGGGCTGGTACGAGCAGTACTTC; CDR3 protein: CASSFSAGQGWYEQYF; D gene: TRBD1; clone size: NA; J gene: TRBJ2-7; V gene: TRBV5-1
CDR3 DNA: TGTGCCAGCAGTGGGACAGGGGGCGCGGAGACCCAGTACTTC; CDR3 protein: CASSGTGGAETQYF; D gene: TRBD1; clone size: NA; J gene: TRBJ2-5; V gene: TRBV2
CDR3 DNA: TGTGCCAGCAGCTTAGGACTAGCCCTTTCTTACAATGAGCAGTTCTTC; CDR3 protein: CASSLGLALSYNEQFF; D gene: TRBD2; clone size: NA; J gene: TRBJ2-1; V gene: TRBV7-3
CDR3 DNA: TGTGCCAGCAGCTTGTGGAGCGGGGGGGCCATCGATGAGCAGTTCTTC; CDR3 protein: CASSLWSGGAIDEQFF; D gene: TRBD2; clone size: NA; J gene: TRBJ2-1; V gene: TRBV5-6
CDR3 DNA: TGTGCCAGCAGTCTCGGCTACGAGCAGTACTTC; CDR3 protein: CASSLGYEQYF; D gene: NA; clone size: NA; J gene: TRBJ2-7; V gene: TRBV6-2/TRBV6-3
CDR3 DNA: TGTGCCAGCTCACCCCCTAGGGGCAGGGACTACCAAGAGACCCAGTACTTC; CDR3 protein: CASSPPRGRDYQETQYF; D gene: NA; clone size: NA; J gene: TRBJ2-5; V gene: TRBV18
CDR3 DNA: TGTGCCAGCAGCCAACCGGGACAGGGGTCAGAAGCTTTCTTT; CDR3 protein: CASSQPGQGSEAFF; D gene: TRBD1; clone size: once; J gene: TRBJ1-1; V gene: TRBV14
CDR3 DNA: TGTGCCAGCAGCACCACGCTAGCGGGGGGGCCGGGTGAGCAGTTCTTC; CDR3 protein: CASSTTLAGGPGEQFF; D gene: TRBD2; clone size: once; J gene: TRBJ2-1; V gene: TRBV14
CDR3 DNA: TGCGCCAGCAGCTTTTTCGCCCAAGGTTTAGGCGACACGATTAGCAATCAGCCCCAGCATTTT; CDR3 protein: CASSFFAQGLGDTISNQPQHF; D gene: NA; clone size: NA; J gene: TRBJ1-5; V gene: TRBV5-1
CDR3 DNA: TGTGCCAGCAGCGAAACTAGCGGGGACTACGAGCAGTACTTC; CDR3 protein: CASSETSGDYEQYF; D gene: TRBD2; clone size: NA; J gene: TRBJ2-7; V gene: TRBV9
CDR3 DNA: TGTGCCAGCAGCCCGGAACGGAGTGGAAACACCATATATTTT; CDR3 protein: CASSPERSGNTIYF; D gene: NA; clone size: NA; J gene: TRBJ1-3; V gene: TRBV7-8
CDR3 DNA: TGTGCCAGCAGCCAACCTAAGCGGGGGGGCCACAATGAGCAGTTCTTC; CDR3 protein: CASSQPKRGGHNEQFF; D gene: TRBD2; clone size: NA; J gene: TRBJ2-1; V gene: TRBV4-2
CDR3 DNA: TGTGCCAGCAGTTTAAGAGCCTCTTTATACCACGAGCAGTACTTC; CDR3 protein: CASSLRASLYHEQYF; D gene: NA; clone size: NA; J gene: TRBJ2-7; V gene: TRBV27
CDR3 DNA: TGTGCCAGCAGCTTAAGGGCCCGAGAGGGCCGTACAGGAAACACCATATATTTT; CDR3 protein: CASSLRAREGRTGNTIYF; D gene: NA; clone size: NA; J gene: TRBJ1-3; V gene: TRBV7-2
CDR3 DNA: TGCGCCAGCAGCCAAGAGGGGACAGGGCCGGATGGCTACACCTTC; CDR3 protein: CASSQEGTGPDGYTF; D gene: TRBD1; clone size: NA; J gene: TRBJ1-2; V gene: TRBV4-3
CDR3 DNA: TGCGCCAGCAGCCCCTTGTCGGGGGGAAGGGACTATGGCTACACCTTC; CDR3 protein: CASSPLSGGRDYGYTF; D gene: NA; clone size: NA; J gene: TRBJ1-2; V gene: TRBV5-1
CDR3 DNA: TGTGCCAGCAGACTCGACGGGTACTACGAGCAGTACTTC; CDR3 protein: CASRLDGYYEQYF; D gene: NA; clone size: NA; J gene: TRBJ2-7; V gene: TRBV3-1/TRBV3-2
CDR3 DNA: TGTGCCAGCAGCCAAGAGACTAGCGGGGGCCCTGGGGGGACCCAGTACTTC; CDR3 protein: CASSQETSGGPGGTQYF; D gene: TRBD2; clone size: NA; J gene: TRBJ2-5; V gene: TRBV4-2
CDR3 DNA: TGCGCCAGCAACCCGGACAGGGCCGGGGAGACCCAGTACTTC; CDR3 protein: CASNPDRAGETQYF; D gene: TRBD1; clone size: NA; J gene: TRBJ2-5; V gene: TRBV5-1
CDR3 DNA: TGTGCCAGTAGTAGGTTCAAGCGGCCGAACACCGGGGAGCTGTTTTTT; CDR3 protein: CASSRFKRPNTGELFF; D gene: NA; clone size: NA; J gene: TRBJ2-2; V gene: TRBV19
CDR3 DNA: TGTGCCAGCAGCTTAGGGACAGGGGCCTACGAGCAGTACTTC; CDR3 protein: CASSLGTGAYEQYF; D gene: TRBD1; clone size: NA; J gene: TRBJ2-7; V gene: TRBV7-2
CDR3 DNA: TGTGCCAGCAGCAAAGGGGGCGTTCGATACGAGCAGTACTTC; CDR3 protein: CASSKGGVRYEQYF; D gene: TRBD1; clone size: few; J gene: TRBJ2-7; V gene: TRBV9
CDR3 DNA: TGTGCCAGTACGGGGAGAGGCAGGGGAACCACCGGGGAGCTGTTTTTT; CDR3 protein: CASTGRGRGTTGELFF; D gene: NA; clone size: NA; J gene: TRBJ2-2; V gene: TRBV19
CDR3 DNA: TGTGCCAGCAGTTCCCACCGGTCACACAACTTCAGGGGGGAGACTTACGAGCAGTACTTC; CDR3 protein: CASSSHRSHNFRGETYEQYF; D gene: NA; clone size: once; J gene: TRBJ2-7; V gene: TRBV6-2/TRBV6-3
CDR3 DNA: TGCAGCGGGAGGACAGGGACTACCGGGGAGCTGTTTTTT; CDR3 protein: CSGRTGTTGELFF; D gene: TRBD1; clone size: NA; J gene: TRBJ2-2; V gene: TRBV29-1
CDR3 DNA: TGTGCCAGCCCAATTACAACAACTAATGAAAAACTGTTTTTT; CDR3 protein: CASPITTTNEKLFF; D gene: NA; clone size: NA; J gene: TRBJ1-4; V gene: TRBV19
CDR3 DNA: TGTGCCTGGAGTAGGTCAGGCACCGGGGAGCTGTTTTTT; CDR3 protein: CAWSRSGTGELFF; D gene: NA; clone size: NA; J gene: TRBJ2-2; V gene: TRBV30
CDR3 DNA: TGTGCCAGTAGTATAACCGACAGGGGAACACAGTTCTTC; CDR3 protein: CASSITDRGTQFF; D gene: TRBD1; clone size: NA; J gene: TRBJ2-1; V gene: TRBV19
CDR3 DNA: TGTGCCAGCAGCTTAGGACTCCAGAGACAGGGAAAATACAATGAGCAGTTCTTC; CDR3 protein: CASSLGLQRQGKYNEQFF; D gene: TRBD1; clone size: once; J gene: TRBJ2-1; V gene: TRBV7-9
CDR3 DNA: TGTGCCAGCAGTGCCTCGACAGGGACGGATGAAAAACTGTTTTTT; CDR3 protein: CASSASTGTDEKLFF; D gene: TRBD1; clone size: NA; J gene: TRBJ1-4; V gene: TRBV27
CDR3 DNA: TGTGCCTGGAGGGACAGATCCTATGGCTACACCTTC; CDR3 protein: CAWRDRSYGYTF; D gene: NA; clone size: few; J gene: TRBJ1-2; V gene: TRBV30
CDR3 DNA: TGCGCCAGCAGCCAAGAAGGAGCGGGGGCGAGCACAGATACGCAGTATTTT; CDR3 protein: CASSQEGAGASTDTQYF; D gene: TRBD2; clone size: NA; J gene: TRBJ2-3; V gene: TRBV4-3
CDR3 DNA: TGTGCCTGGAATCGGGACAGGGGTAACGAGCAGTACTTC; CDR3 protein: CAWNRDRGNEQYF; D gene: TRBD1; clone size: NA; J gene: TRBJ2-7; V gene: TRBV30
CDR3 DNA: TGTGCCAGCACCCCCCGGGGGAGCTCCTACAATGAGCAGTTCTTC; CDR3 protein: CASTPRGSSYNEQFF; D gene: NA; clone size: NA; J gene: TRBJ2-1; V gene: TRBV6-2/TRBV6-3
CDR3 DNA: TGTGCCACCAGTGATTTTAAGGAGACTGAAGCTTTCTTT; CDR3 protein: CATSDFKETEAFF; D gene: NA; clone size: NA; J gene: TRBJ1-1; V gene: TRBV24-1
CDR3 DNA: TGTGCCAGCAGCCAAACCGGACAGGGAGGAAATCAGCCCCAGCATTTT; CDR3 protein: CASSQTGQGGNQPQHF; D gene: TRBD1; clone size: NA; J gene: TRBJ1-5; V gene: TRBV3-1/TRBV3-2
CDR3 DNA: TGTGCCACCAGTGATTGGCTCGCGGGTGACGAGCAGTACTTC; CDR3 protein: CATSDWLAGDEQYF; D gene: NA; clone size: NA; J gene: TRBJ2-7; V gene: TRBV24-1